Listed below are T cell receptor beta chains from one sample, sequenced in a study of CD8+CD57+ T cells in acquired aplastic anemia. Via MiXCR, TCRdb re-called the reads, giving one row per CDR3 protein. This sample has 150,000 to 200,000 distinct CDR3 sequences, with roughly 45% found just once. Specimen: sorted CD4+, CD8+, or CD8+CD57+ T cells (not recorded which) from PBMCs. Source of these receptors: a human donor with aplastic anemia. The conserved cysteine and the conserved F or W are not part of the CDR3 here. The D gene is left open where the match is weak.

d_gene,len,v_gene,CDR3aa
.,12,TRBV15,ATSERGQQRTQY
.,13,TRBV25-1,ASTVWGQRSYEQY
.,10,TRBV7-6,ASSLDTYEQY
TRBD1,12,TRBV19,ASSAGTGTNEQF
TRBD1,12,TRBV15,ATSNQGELDTQY
TRBD1,11,TRBV10-3,AIGTGTGGEAF
.,13,TRBV19,ARSILEASTDTQY
.,10,TRBV15,ATSRGGPEQF
TRBD1,12,TRBV12-3/TRBV12-4,ASSLTGVVYGYT
TRBD1,15,TRBV6-2/TRBV6-3,ASSYTSGTGAGRELF
.,11,TRBV12-3/TRBV12-4,ASFSGAEETQY
TRBD1,12,TRBV2,ASSVGQGTDTQY
TRBD1,13,TRBV11-2,ASSPGTGVTGELF
TRBD1,12,TRBV10-3,AISEAGGGREAF
.,12,TRBV2,ASSVFVGSYGYT
.,13,TRBV5-1,ASSLDPPNRSQAF
TRBD1,13,TRBV10-3,AISPGTGGYQPQH
TRBD1,10,TRBV12-3/TRBV12-4,ASGGTGYEQY
.,12,TRBV19,ASSIGVGGYEQY
.,11,TRBV29-1,SVAGLPYNEQF
.,12,TRBV2,ASRARATNEKLF
.,13,TRBV10-3,ASSKMNRENTEAF